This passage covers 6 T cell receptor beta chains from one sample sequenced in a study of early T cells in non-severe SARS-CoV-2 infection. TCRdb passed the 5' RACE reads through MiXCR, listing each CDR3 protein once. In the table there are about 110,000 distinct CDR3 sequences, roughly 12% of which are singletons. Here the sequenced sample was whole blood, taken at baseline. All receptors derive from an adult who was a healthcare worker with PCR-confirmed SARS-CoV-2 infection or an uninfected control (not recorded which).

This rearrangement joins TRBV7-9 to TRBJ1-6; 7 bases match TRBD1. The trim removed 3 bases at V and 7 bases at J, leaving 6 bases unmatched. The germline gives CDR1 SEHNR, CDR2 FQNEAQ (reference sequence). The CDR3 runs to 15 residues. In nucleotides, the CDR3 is TGTGCCAGCAGCTTCGTGGGACAGAGGAATTCACCCCTCCACTTT. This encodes CASSFVGQRNSPLHF. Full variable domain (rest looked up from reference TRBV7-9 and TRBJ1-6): DTGVSQNPRHKITKRGQNVTFRCDPISEHNRLYWYRQTLGQGPEFLTYFQNEAQLEKSRLLSDRFSAERPKGSFSTLEIQRTEQGDSAMYLCASSFVGQRNSPLHFGNGTRLTVT.

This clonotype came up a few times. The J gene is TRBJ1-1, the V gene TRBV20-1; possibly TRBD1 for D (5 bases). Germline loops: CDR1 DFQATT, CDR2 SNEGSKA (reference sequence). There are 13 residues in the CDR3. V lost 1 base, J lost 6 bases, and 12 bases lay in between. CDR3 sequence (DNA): TGCAGTGCTAGAGCTCGGGGGATCGCTGAAGCTTTCTTT. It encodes CSARARGIAEAFF.

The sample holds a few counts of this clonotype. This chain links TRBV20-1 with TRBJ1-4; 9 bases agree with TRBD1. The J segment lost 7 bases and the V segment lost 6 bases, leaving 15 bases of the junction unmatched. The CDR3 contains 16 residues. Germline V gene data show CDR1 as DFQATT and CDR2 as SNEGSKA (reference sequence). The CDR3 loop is CSALTGGNSRGEKLFF. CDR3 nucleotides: TGCAGTGCCCTTACAGGGGGCAATTCCAGAGGTGAAAAACTGTTTTTT.

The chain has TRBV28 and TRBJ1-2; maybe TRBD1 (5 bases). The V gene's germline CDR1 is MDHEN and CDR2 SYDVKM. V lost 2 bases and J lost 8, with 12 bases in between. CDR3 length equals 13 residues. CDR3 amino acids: CASSLGADRGYTF. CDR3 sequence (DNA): TGTGCCAGCAGTTTAGGGGCGGATCGCGGCTACACCTTC.

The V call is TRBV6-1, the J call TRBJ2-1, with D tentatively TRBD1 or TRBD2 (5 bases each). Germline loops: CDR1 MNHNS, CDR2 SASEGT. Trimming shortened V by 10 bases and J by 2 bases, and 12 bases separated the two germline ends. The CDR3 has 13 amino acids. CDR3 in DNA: TGTGCCACAGATTGGGGGACCTACAATGAGCAGTTCTTC. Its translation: CATDWGTYNEQFF.

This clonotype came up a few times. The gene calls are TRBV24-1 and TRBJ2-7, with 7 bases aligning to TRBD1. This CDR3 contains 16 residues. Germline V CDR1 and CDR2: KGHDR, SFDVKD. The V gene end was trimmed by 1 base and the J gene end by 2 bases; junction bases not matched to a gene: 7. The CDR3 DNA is TGTGCCACCAGTGATTTTACCGGACAGGAGACCTACGAGCAGTACTTC. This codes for CATSDFTGQETYEQYF.